The 7 T cell receptor beta chains listed next were all sequenced from one sample in a study of early T cells in non-severe SARS-CoV-2 infection. MiXCR was run by TCRdb on the 5' RACE reads, yielding one entry per CDR3 protein. Of fewer than 110,000 distinct CDR3 sequences listed, around 10% are singletons. Sequenced material: whole blood. Every receptor here comes from an adult who was a healthcare worker with PCR-confirmed SARS-CoV-2 infection or an uninfected control (not recorded which).

This clonotype was recorded many times. The genes are TRBV12-3 or TRBV12-4 and TRBJ2-1, with a tentative D call TRBD2 (6 bases). Trimming shortened V by 6 bases and J by 3 bases, and 15 bases separated the two germline ends. The CDR3 extends over 15 amino acids. The CDR3 here is CASSHRLGNYNEQFF. In DNA, the CDR3 is TGTGCCAGCAGCCACCGACTAGGGAACTACAATGAGCAGTTCTTC.

The chain employs TRBV12-3 or TRBV12-4 and TRBJ2-3; D possibly matches TRBD1 or TRBD2 (5 bases each). Trimming pared 3 bases from V and 9 bases from J, leaving 13 bases between. CDR3 size: 13 residues. In DNA form, the CDR3 reads TGTGCCAGCAGTTTGGGACCCCTTAGCACGCAGTATTTT. Its protein product is CASSLGPLSTQYF.

This clonotype was seen many times. The gene calls are TRBV28 and TRBJ1-1, with a possible D match to TRBD1 (5 bases). The CDR3 sequence is 11 residues long. Germline V gene data show CDR1 as MDHEN and CDR2 as SYDVKM. Trimming shortened V by 3 bases and J by 7 bases, and 6 bases separated the two germline ends. Here the CDR3 DNA reads TGTGCCAGCAGTTTTGACAGTGAAGCTTTCTTT. Amino acids: CASSFDSEAFF.

This clonotype was counted a few times. CDR3 loop: CASTPVAGGPVGELFF. As DNA, the CDR3 is TGTGCCAGCACTCCAGTAGCGGGAGGGCCTGTCGGGGAGCTGTTTTTT. The chain combines TRBV2 with TRBJ2-2, with 11 bases aligning to TRBD2. Germline V gene sequence: CDR1 SNHLY, CDR2 FYNNEI. The CDR3 sequence is 16 residues long. The V segment lost 7 bases and the J segment 7 bases; nucleotides outside the gene matches: 11. Full variable domain (rest looked up from reference TRBV2 and TRBJ2-2): EPEVTQTPSHQVTQMGQEVILRCVPISNHLYFYWYRQILGQKVEFLVSFYNNEISEKSEIFDDQFSVERPDGSNFTLKIRSTKLEDSAMYFCASTPVAGGPVGELFFGEGSRLTVL.

This clonotype was recorded at least ten times. This chain links TRBV5-4 with TRBJ1-1, with D maybe TRBD1 (5 bases). V dropped 0 bases and J dropped 8 bases, with 11 bases sitting between them. There are 13 residues in the CDR3. Germline V gives CDR1 SGHNT, CDR2 YYREEE (reference sequence). The CDR3 DNA follows: TGTGCCAGCAGCTTGGAGGGACTAGGCGAAGCTTTCTTT. Translating it yields CASSLEGLGEAFF.

Only a few counts were recorded for this clonotype. The V and J genes are TRBV20-1 and TRBJ2-5, with D possibly TRBD2 on 7 matching bases. CDR1 and CDR2 (germline): DFQATT, SNEGSKA (reference sequence). Deletions cut 7 bases from V and 3 bases from J, with 12 bases between. The CDR3 length is 12 residues. Written as DNA, the CDR3 is TGCAGTGGCAGGGGAGGGGAAGAGACCCAGTACTTC. Translated: CSGRGGEETQYF.

The chain has TRBV20-1 and TRBJ2-1; no reliable D call. The CDR3 length is 13 residues. Germline CDR1 reads DFQATT; CDR2 reads SNEGSKA (reference sequence). Trimming pared 4 bases from V and 6 bases from J, leaving 13 bases between. CDR3 sequence: CSAKGPWTNEQFF. Here the CDR3 DNA reads TGCAGTGCTAAGGGCCCGTGGACCAATGAGCAGTTCTTC.